This is a list of T cell receptor beta chains from one sample in a study of PD-L1 blockade in urothelial cancer. The data were produced by immunoSEQ multiplex PCR, yet TCRdb's version contains in-frame clones alone and is incomplete. This table has around 40,000 clones, roughly nine tenths appearing once. The specimen comprised PBMCs, sampled around atezolizumab (anti-PD-L1) treatment. Every receptor here comes from a woman in her sixties with urothelial cancer. CDR3s include the opening cysteine and the closing phenylalanine or tryptophan. The D gene is left open where the match is weak. Clone size is shown for a subset of rows, as once, few, many or a class of expanded clone.

d_gene,v_gene,j_gene,abundance,CDR3nt,CDR3aa
TRBD2,TRBV2,TRBJ2-7,NA,TGTGCCAGCAGTCGGGGGACTAGCCTACCCGAGCAGTACTTC,CASSRGTSLPEQYF
NA,TRBV20-1,TRBJ1-2,NA,TGCAGTGCTAGACAGGGCTATGGCTACACCTTC,CSARQGYGYTF
TRBD2,TRBV2,TRBJ2-1,NA,TGTGCCAGCAGTGAAGGATTTGGTACTAGCGGGGTAAATGAGCAGTTCTTC,CASSEGFGTSGVNEQFF
NA,TRBV10-3,TRBJ1-1,NA,TGTGCCATCAGTGAGTCGCAAGGAGTCACTGAAGCTTTCTTT,CAISESQGVTEAFF
TRBD1,TRBV11-1,TRBJ2-7,NA,TGTGCCAGCAGCTTCGCGACAGGGGGGTCCTACGAGCAGTACTTC,CASSFATGGSYEQYF
NA,TRBV25-1,TRBJ2-1,NA,TGTGCCAGCAGTGAACCGGGTCACCTTAATGAGCAGTTCTTC,CASSEPGHLNEQFF
TRBD2,TRBV6-1,TRBJ2-7,NA,TGTGCCAGCAGTGAAGGGTATGGACTAGCGGGAGCCATCTCCTACGAGCAGTACTTC,CASSEGYGLAGAISYEQYF
TRBD2,TRBV2,TRBJ2-7,NA,TGTGCCAGCAGTCCGCCTACTAGCGGGAGTGACAACGAGCAGTACTTC,CASSPPTSGSDNEQYF
NA,TRBV5-1,TRBJ2-1,NA,TGCGCCAGCAGAGAACTAGAGTCCTACAATGAGCAGTTCTTC,CASRELESYNEQFF
NA,TRBV28,TRBJ1-5,NA,TGTGCCAGCAGTTCGTACAGGGCGCAGCAGCCCCAGCATTTT,CASSSYRAQQPQHF
TRBD2,TRBV11-2,TRBJ2-7,NA,TGTGCCAGCAGCTTAGAAGCGGGGGGCTACGAGCAGTACTTC,CASSLEAGGYEQYF
NA,TRBV28,TRBJ2-5,NA,TGTGCCAGCCTCCGGGGTGGATCCGAGACCCAGTACTTC,CASLRGGSETQYF
NA,TRBV5-1,TRBJ2-7,NA,TGCGCCAGCAGCCCGACGACAGAAACCCCCTACGAGCAGTACTTC,CASSPTTETPYEQYF
TRBD1,TRBV19,TRBJ2-7,once,TGTGCCAGTAGTATCGGTTCAGGGGGCAACTACGAGCAGTACTTC,CASSIGSGGNYEQYF
NA,TRBV6-6,TRBJ1-2,few,TGTGCCAGCAGTGACGTCCGGACAGCTAACTATGGCTACACCTTC,CASSDVRTANYGYTF
TRBD2,TRBV4-3,TRBJ2-7,NA,TGCGCCAGCAGCCAAGAGGGACGGGGGGCCTACGAGCAGTACTTC,CASSQEGRGAYEQYF
NA,TRBV30,TRBJ2-3,NA,TGTGCCTGGAACAGGGTCACAGATACGCAGTATTTT,CAWNRVTDTQYF
NA,TRBV19,TRBJ1-5,NA,TGTGCCAGTAGTAGATTAGATAGCAATCAGCCCCAGCATTTT,CASSRLDSNQPQHF
TRBD2,TRBV2,TRBJ2-3,NA,TGTGCCAGCAAGCGGGAGGGGCGCACAGATACGCAGTATTTT,CASKREGRTDTQYF
TRBD2,TRBV7-3,TRBJ2-5,NA,TGTGCCAGCAGCCGCGGAGCCCCTTCTAGCGGGAGTGGGACCCAGTACTTC,CASSRGAPSSGSGTQYF
NA,TRBV5-1,TRBJ2-1,NA,TGCGCCAGTGTAGGGGCCCCCTCTACACCCCCCACGGTTGGTGAGCAGTTCTTC,CASVGAPSTPPTVGEQFF
NA,TRBV10-3,TRBJ2-1,NA,TGTGCCATCAGTGAAAAGGGGCTCAATGAGCAGTTCTTC,CAISEKGLNEQFF
NA,TRBV7-8,TRBJ2-1,NA,TGTGCCAGCAGCTTAGGACTTTACAATGAGCAGTTCTTC,CASSLGLYNEQFF
TRBD1,TRBV19,TRBJ1-2,NA,TGTGCCAGTAGTATAATTGGAACACAGGGGAAGAATGGCTACACCTTC,CASSIIGTQGKNGYTF
NA,TRBV7-9,TRBJ2-3,NA,TGTGCCAGCAGCTTAGCTAGTAGTCAAGCAGATACGCAGTATTTT,CASSLASSQADTQYF
NA,TRBV4-1,TRBJ2-5,NA,TGCGCCAGCAGCCAGCTCCTCGAGGGGACTTCCCGGGAGACCCAGTACTTC,CASSQLLEGTSRETQYF
NA,TRBV2,TRBJ2-2,few,TGTGCCAGCAGTGATTTCGGCACCGGGGAGCTGTTTTTT,CASSDFGTGELFF
NA,TRBV28,TRBJ1-5,NA,TGTGCCAGCAGTCCGGGGGGTCTTAATCAGCCCCAGCATTTT,CASSPGGLNQPQHF
NA,TRBV28,TRBJ1-3,once,TGTGCCAGCAGTTTACCTCCGGGACATCCTCCCAGTACCATATATTTT,CASSLPPGHPPSTIYF
NA,TRBV2,TRBJ2-6,NA,TGTGCCAGCAGTTCCCGCTCTGGGGCCAACGTCCTGACTTTC,CASSSRSGANVLTF
TRBD2,TRBV27,TRBJ2-7,NA,TGTGCCAGCAGTTTAATTACTAGCGGAGGAACCTACGAGCAGTACTTC,CASSLITSGGTYEQYF
NA,TRBV5-1,TRBJ1-1,NA,TGCGCCAGCAGCTTGCTGCAGGGAGGCACTGAAGCTTTCTTT,CASSLLQGGTEAFF
TRBD1,TRBV27,TRBJ2-1,NA,TGTGCCAGCAGTTTGGGGGACAGGGGGCCGGCGGAGCAGTTCTTC,CASSLGDRGPAEQFF
TRBD2,TRBV27,TRBJ2-3,NA,TGTGCCAGCAGTTACAGGGGTATAGCGGGAGAGGGGCCCACAGATACGCAGTATTTT,CASSYRGIAGEGPTDTQYF
NA,TRBV27,TRBJ2-7,NA,TGTGCCAGCAGTTTCCGGGCCCAGGGGTACGAGCAGTACTTC,CASSFRAQGYEQYF
NA,TRBV15,TRBJ2-7,NA,TGTGCCACCAGCAGAGACCTCCAAACTCCCTACGAGCAGTACTTC,CATSRDLQTPYEQYF
NA,TRBV11-2,TRBJ1-5,NA,TGTGCCAGCAGCTCAGGGTCCCGGCAGCCCCAGCATTTT,CASSSGSRQPQHF
NA,TRBV5-6,TRBJ2-2,NA,TGTGCCAGCAGCTTCCTCCGGGTCATATCTCCCGGGGAGCTGTTTTTT,CASSFLRVISPGELFF
NA,TRBV19,TRBJ1-4,NA,TGTGCCAGTAGGGTTATGGCCGCTTTGAATGAAAAACTGTTTTTT,CASRVMAALNEKLFF
NA,TRBV7-2,TRBJ1-3,NA,TGTGCCAGCAGCTTTACGGACAGCTCTGGAAACACCATATATTTT,CASSFTDSSGNTIYF
TRBD2,TRBV13,TRBJ2-3,NA,TGTGCCAGCAGCGGGGGACTAGCGGGACGGAGCACAGATACGCAGTATTTT,CASSGGLAGRSTDTQYF